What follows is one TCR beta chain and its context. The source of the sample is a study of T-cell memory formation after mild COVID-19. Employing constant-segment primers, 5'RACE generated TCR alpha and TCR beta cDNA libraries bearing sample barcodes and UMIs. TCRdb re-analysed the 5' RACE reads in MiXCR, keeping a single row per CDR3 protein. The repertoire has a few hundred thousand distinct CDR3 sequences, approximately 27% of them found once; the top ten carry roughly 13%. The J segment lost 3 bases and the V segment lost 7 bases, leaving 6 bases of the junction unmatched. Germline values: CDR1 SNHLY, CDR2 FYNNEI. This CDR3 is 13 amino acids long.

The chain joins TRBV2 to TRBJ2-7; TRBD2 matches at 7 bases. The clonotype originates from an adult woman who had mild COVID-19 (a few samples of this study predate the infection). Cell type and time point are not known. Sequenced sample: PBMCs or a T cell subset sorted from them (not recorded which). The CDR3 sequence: CASTGLGSYEQYF. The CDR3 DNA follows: TGTGCCAGCACTGGACTAGGTAGCTACGAGCAGTACTTC.